A selection of T cell receptor beta chains follows, all from one sample in a study of blood T cell repertoires in COVID-19. Sequencing was performed with immunoSEQ multiplex PCR; in TCRdb, only in-frame clones are kept and a portion is missing. Of about 180,000 clones in the sample, approximately 86% were seen once. Sequencing was carried out using peripheral blood. Receptors originate from a man aged 50 or older with active or convalescent COVID-19. CDR3s include the opening cysteine and the closing phenylalanine or tryptophan. The D gene is left open where the match is weak. Expanded clones are given a class, and other clones once, few, many or no size at all.

D	size	J	V	CDR3	DNA
.	.	TRBJ2-7	TRBV4-2	CASSQGFRDKTYEQYF	TGTGCCAGCAGCCAAGGATTTCGGGACAAGACCTACGAGCAGTACTTC
.	.	TRBJ2-5	TRBV2	CASKTGTQETQYF	TGTGCCAGCAAGACCGGGACTCAAGAGACCCAGTACTTC
.	few	TRBJ2-5	TRBV5-1	CASSFKETQYF	TGCGCCAGCAGCTTTAAAGAGACCCAGTACTTC
.	.	TRBJ2-1	TRBV7-7	CASSLAGSSYNEQFF	TGTGCTAGCAGCTTAGCAGGGAGCTCCTACAATGAGCAGTTCTTC
TRBD1	.	TRBJ2-7	TRBV7-9	CASSFEGGRYEQYF	TGTGCCAGCAGCTTCGAAGGGGGCCGGTACGAGCAGTACTTC
.	.	TRBJ1-5	TRBV18	CASSPEQQQPQHF	TGTGCCAGCTCACCAGAACAGCAGCAGCCCCAGCATTTT
.	.	TRBJ2-5	TRBV3-1/TRBV3-2	CASSSTSSEGTQYF	TGTGCCAGCAGCAGCACCAGCAGTGAGGGGACCCAGTACTTC
.	.	TRBJ1-1	TRBV29-1	CSTRNTEAFF	TGCAGCACGAGGAACACTGAAGCTTTCTTT
TRBD1	.	TRBJ2-7	TRBV19	CASNKGGGRNSYEQYF	TGTGCCAGTAATAAAGGGGGCGGGCGGAACTCCTACGAGCAGTACTTC
.	.	TRBJ1-2	TRBV6-2/TRBV6-3	CASSWRLSYGYTF	TGTGCCAGCAGTTGGCGACTGTCCTATGGCTACACCTTC
.	.	TRBJ1-1	TRBV3-1/TRBV3-2	CASSNRDTEAFF	TGTGCCAGCAGTAACAGGGACACTGAAGCTTTCTTT
.	.	TRBJ1-1	TRBV5-1	CASSQDTYTEAFF	TGCGCCAGCAGTCAAGACACCTACACTGAAGCTTTCTTT